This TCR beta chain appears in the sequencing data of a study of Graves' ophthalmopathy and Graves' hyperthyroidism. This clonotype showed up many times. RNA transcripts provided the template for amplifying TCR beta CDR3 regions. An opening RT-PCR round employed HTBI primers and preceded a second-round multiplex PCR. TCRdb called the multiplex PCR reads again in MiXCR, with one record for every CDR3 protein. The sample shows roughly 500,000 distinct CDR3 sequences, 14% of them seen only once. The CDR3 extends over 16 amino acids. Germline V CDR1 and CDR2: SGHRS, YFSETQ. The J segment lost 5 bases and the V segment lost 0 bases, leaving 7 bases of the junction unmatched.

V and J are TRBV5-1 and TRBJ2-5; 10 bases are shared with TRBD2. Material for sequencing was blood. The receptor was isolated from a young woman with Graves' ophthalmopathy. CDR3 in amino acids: CASSLGSGGALETQYF. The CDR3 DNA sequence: TGCGCCAGCAGCTTGGGAAGCGGGGGGGCCCTTGAGACCCAGTACTTC.